Given below is one T cell receptor beta chain in context. Its antigen is as yet unknown. The sample originates from a study of cytomegalovirus exposure and HLA in healthy donors. Germline assignment: CDR1 SGHVS and CDR2 FNYEAQ. The CDR3 runs 14 residues. V dropped 4 bases and J dropped 4 bases, with 13 bases sitting between them. Study-wide results and caveats: Among CMV-associated TCR beta chains, most appeared HLA-restricted in a later analysis.

Donors showed nominal health when sampled, although they likely had unrecorded immune exposures. In the PCR, 60 Vbeta and 13 Jbeta primers were used. Profiling relied on immunoSEQ multiplex PCR, and the TCRdb table lists in-frame clones only, not all of them. Altogether about 180,000 clones are present, around 77% being singletons, with the ten largest covering 2% to 2.5%. J is TRBJ2-5 and V is TRBV7-6; D uncertain. The sample comprised PBMCs. This clonotype originated in a man between 60 and 70 years old in good health and CMV-seronegative. The DNA for the CDR3 is TGTGCCAGCAGCTCGAGGCCAAGTTCAGAGACCCAGTACTTC. This translates into CASSSRPSSETQYF.